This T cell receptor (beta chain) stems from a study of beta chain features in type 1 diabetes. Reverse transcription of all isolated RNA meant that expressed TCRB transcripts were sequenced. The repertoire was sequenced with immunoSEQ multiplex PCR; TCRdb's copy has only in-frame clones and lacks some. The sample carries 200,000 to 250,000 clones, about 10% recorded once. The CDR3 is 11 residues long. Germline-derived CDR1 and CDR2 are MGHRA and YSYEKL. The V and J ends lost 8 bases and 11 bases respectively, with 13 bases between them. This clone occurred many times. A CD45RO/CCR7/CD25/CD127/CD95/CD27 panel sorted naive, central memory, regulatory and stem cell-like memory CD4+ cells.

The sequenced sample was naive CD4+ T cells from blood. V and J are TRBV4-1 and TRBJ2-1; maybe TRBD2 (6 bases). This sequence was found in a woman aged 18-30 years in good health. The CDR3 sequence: CASLTGEKQFF. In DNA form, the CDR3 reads TGCGCCAGCCTCACGGGGGAGAAGCAGTTCTTC.